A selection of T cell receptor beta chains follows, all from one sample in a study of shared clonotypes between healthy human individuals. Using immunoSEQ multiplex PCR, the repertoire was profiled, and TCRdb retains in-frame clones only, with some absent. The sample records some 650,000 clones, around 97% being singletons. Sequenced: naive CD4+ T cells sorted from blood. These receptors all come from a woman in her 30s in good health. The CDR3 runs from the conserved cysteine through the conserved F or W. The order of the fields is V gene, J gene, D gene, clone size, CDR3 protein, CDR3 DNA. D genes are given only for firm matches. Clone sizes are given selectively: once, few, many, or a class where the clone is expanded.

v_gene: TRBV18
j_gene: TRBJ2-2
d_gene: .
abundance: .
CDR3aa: CASSPDLTGELFF
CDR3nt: TGTGCCAGCTCACCTGACCTCACCGGGGAGCTGTTTTTT

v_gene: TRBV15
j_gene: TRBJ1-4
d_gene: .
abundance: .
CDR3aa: CATSSAQGSGEKLFF
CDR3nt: TGTGCCACCAGCAGTGCACAGGGTTCAGGTGAAAAACTGTTTTTT

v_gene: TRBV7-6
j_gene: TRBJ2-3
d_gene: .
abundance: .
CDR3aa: CASSLGAVGTDTQYF
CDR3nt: TGTGCCAGCAGCTTAGGAGCAGTTGGCACAGATACGCAGTATTTT

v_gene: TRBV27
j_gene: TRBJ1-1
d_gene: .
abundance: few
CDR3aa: CASRRLDSNTEAFF
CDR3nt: TGTGCCAGCAGAAGACTAGACAGTAACACTGAAGCTTTCTTT

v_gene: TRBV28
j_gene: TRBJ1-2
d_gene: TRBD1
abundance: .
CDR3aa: CASSRPRQGAYGYTF
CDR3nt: TGTGCCAGCAGTAGGCCCCGACAGGGAGCGTATGGCTACACCTTC

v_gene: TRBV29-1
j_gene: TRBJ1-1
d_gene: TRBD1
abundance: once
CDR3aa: CSAGQGNTEAFF
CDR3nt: TGCAGCGCTGGACAGGGGAACACTGAAGCTTTCTTT

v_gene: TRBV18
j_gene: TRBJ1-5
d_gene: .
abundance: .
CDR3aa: CASSPGNSNQPQHF
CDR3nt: TGTGCCAGCTCACCGGGGAACAGCAATCAGCCCCAGCATTTT

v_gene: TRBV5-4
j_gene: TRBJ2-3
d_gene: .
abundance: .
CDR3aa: CASSLAGPGVDTQYF
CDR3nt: TGTGCCAGCAGCTTGGCAGGGCCGGGGGTGGATACGCAGTATTTT

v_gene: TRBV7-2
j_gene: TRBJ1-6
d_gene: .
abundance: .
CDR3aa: CASSSRVSPLHF
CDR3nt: TGTGCCAGCAGCTCCAGGGTATCACCCCTCCACTTT

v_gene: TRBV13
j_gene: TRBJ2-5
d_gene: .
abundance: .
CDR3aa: CASSLSFGVETQYF
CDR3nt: TGTGCCAGCAGCCTCAGTTTCGGGGTCGAGACCCAGTACTTC

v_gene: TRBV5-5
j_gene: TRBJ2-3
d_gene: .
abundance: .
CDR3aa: CASSLRLVVGLTTDTQYF
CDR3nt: TGTGCCAGCAGCTTGAGACTCGTTGTCGGCCTTACCACAGATACGCAGTATTTT

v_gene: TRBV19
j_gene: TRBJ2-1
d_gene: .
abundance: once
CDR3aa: CASSKGEVGEQFF
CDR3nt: TGTGCCAGTAGTAAGGGGGAGGTTGGTGAGCAGTTCTTC

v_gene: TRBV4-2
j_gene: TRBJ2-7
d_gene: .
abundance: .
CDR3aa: CASSPRLDPRGEQYF
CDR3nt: TGTGCCAGCAGCCCCAGACTGGATCCACGGGGGGAGCAGTACTTC

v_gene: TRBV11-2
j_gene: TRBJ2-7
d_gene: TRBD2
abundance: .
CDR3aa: CASSSRGGFTYEQYF
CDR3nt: TGTGCCAGCAGCTCGAGGGGAGGGTTTACCTACGAGCAGTACTTC

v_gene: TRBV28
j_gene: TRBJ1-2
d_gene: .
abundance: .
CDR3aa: CASSRDLNYGYTF
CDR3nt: TGTGCCAGCAGTCGGGACCTTAACTATGGCTACACCTTC

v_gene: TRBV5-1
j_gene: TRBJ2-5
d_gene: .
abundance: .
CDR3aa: CASSLASQETQYF
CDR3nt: TGCGCCAGCAGCTTGGCGAGCCAAGAGACCCAGTACTTC

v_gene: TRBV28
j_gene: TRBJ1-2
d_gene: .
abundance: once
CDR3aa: CASSLSTYGYTF
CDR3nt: TGTGCCAGCAGTTTAAGCACCTATGGCTACACCTTC

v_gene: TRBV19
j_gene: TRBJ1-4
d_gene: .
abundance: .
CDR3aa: CARAPWRGVTNEKLFF
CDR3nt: TGTGCCAGGGCCCCGTGGAGGGGGGTTACTAATGAAAAACTGTTTTTT

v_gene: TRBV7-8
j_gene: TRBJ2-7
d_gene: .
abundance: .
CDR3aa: CASSNSGQPYEQYF
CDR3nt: TGTGCCAGCAGCAATTCCGGACAGCCCTACGAGCAGTACTTC

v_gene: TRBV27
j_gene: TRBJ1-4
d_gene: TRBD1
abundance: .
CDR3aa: CASSFSRGNEKLFF
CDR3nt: TGTGCCAGCAGTTTCAGCAGGGGGAATGAAAAACTGTTTTTT

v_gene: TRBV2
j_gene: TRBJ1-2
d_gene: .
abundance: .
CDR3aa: CASTGTYGYTF
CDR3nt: TGTGCCAGCACTGGGACCTATGGCTACACCTTC

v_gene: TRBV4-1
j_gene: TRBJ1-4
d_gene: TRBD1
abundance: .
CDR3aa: CASSQGQGRLNEKLFF
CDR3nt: TGCGCCAGCAGCCAAGGACAGGGCCGTTTAAATGAAAAACTGTTTTTT

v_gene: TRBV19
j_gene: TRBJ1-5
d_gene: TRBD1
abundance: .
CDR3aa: CASSETGYSNQPQHF
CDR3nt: TGTGCCAGTAGTGAGACAGGGTATAGCAATCAGCCCCAGCATTTT

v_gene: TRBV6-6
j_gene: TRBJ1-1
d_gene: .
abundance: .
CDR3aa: CASSYWGGPNTEAFF
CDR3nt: TGTGCCAGCAGTTACTGGGGGGGACCGAACACTGAAGCTTTCTTT

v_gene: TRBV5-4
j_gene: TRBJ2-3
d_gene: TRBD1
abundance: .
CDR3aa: CASSLLVGGYGTDTQYF
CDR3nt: TGTGCCAGCAGCTTGCTTGTAGGGGGCTACGGCACAGATACGCAGTATTTT

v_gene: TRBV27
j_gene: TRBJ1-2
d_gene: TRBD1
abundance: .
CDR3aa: CASSTGQGLYGYTF
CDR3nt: TGTGCCAGCAGTACCGGACAGGGGCTATATGGCTACACCTTC

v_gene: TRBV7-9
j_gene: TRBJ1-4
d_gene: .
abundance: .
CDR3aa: CASSQGEGDEKLFF
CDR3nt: TGTGCCAGCAGCCAGGGAGAGGGGGATGAAAAACTGTTTTTT

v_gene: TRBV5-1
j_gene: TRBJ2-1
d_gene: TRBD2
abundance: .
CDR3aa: CASSLVLSGSLDEQFF
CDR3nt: TGCGCCAGCAGCTTGGTACTAAGCGGGAGCTTGGATGAGCAGTTCTTC

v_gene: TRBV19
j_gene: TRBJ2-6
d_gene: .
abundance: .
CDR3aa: CASSGGGSGANVLTF
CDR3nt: TGTGCCAGTAGTGGAGGGGGATCTGGGGCCAACGTCCTGACTTTC

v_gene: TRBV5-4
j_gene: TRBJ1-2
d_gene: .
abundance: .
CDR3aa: CASSLVGPGYGYTF
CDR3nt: TGTGCCAGCAGCTTGGTTGGGCCTGGCTATGGCTACACCTTC

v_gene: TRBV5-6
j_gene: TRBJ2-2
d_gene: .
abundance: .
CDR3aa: CASRRYSASGELFF
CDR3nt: TGTGCCAGCAGGCGATACAGTGCTTCCGGGGAGCTGTTTTTT

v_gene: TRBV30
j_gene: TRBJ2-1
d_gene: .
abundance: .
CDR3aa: CACNRDSNNEQFF
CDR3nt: TGTGCCTGCAATAGAGACAGTAACAATGAGCAGTTCTTC

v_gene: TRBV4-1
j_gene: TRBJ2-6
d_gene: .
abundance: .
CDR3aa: CASSRWGSGANVLTF
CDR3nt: TGCGCCAGCAGCCGCTGGGGCTCTGGGGCCAACGTCCTGACTTTC

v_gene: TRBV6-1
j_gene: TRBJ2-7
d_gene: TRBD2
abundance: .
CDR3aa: CASSDGGESYEQYF
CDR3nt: TGTGCCAGCAGTGACGGGGGGGAGTCCTACGAGCAGTACTTC

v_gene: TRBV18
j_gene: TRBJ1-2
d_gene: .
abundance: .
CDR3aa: CASSPSPDYGYTF
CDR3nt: TGTGCCAGCTCACCGAGCCCAGACTATGGCTACACCTTC

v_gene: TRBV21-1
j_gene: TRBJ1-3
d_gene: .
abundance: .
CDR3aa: CASADRATGNTIYF
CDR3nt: TGTGCCAGCGCCGACAGGGCCACTGGAAACACCATATATTTT

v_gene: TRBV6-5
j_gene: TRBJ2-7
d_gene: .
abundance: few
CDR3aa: CASSLGPEQYF
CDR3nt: TGTGCCAGCAGTCTGGGTCCAGAGCAGTACTTC